This T cell receptor beta chain emerged from a study of OX40 agonist ivuxolimab in advanced cancers. Study summary: A male proportion of about 84% was recorded, with mean age 60 years and range roughly 20 to 85.

Data came from immunoSEQ multiplex PCR; TCRdb stores just in-frame clones and leaves some out. The table shows 81,000 or so clones, with about 90% occurring only once. Autoimmune disease history or systemic immunosuppression excluded patients. Baseline, cycle 4 day 1, and cycle 7 day 1 were the blood sampling points. V was pared by 4 bases and J by 2 bases, with 3 bases between. Germline V gene sequence: CDR1 SGDLS, CDR2 YYNGEE. This CDR3 is 11 amino acids long. Study observations and caveats: By week 6 at 0.1 to 3.0 mg/kg, blood CD4+ and CD8+ T cells had expanded clonally.

Details on this clone: Its target is unknown. Other DNA sequences within the sample encode an identical CDR3.

This chain uses TRBV9 with TRBJ2-5; no clear D gene. Specimen: CD4+ or CD8+ T cells sorted from blood, collected in a trial of the OX40 agonist ivuxolimab. The receptor comes from an adult with an advanced solid tumor such as melanoma, head and neck, liver or kidney cancer. The CDR3 here is CASSSQETQYF. CDR3 nucleotides: TGTGCCAGCAGCTCGCAAGAGACCCAGTACTTC.